A single sample gave rise to the 29 T cell receptor beta chains below, sequenced in a study of blood T cell repertoires in COVID-19. TCRdb's table, derived via immunoSEQ multiplex PCR, lists solely in-frame clones and lacks some. The table records 100,000 to 120,000 clones, around 68% of them present only once. Sample: peripheral blood. These TCRs come from a woman aged 55-69 years with acute or convalescent COVID-19.

The chain uses TRBV4-2 and TRBJ2-7, with D possibly TRBD1 on 6 matching bases. This CDR3 comprises 17 residues. The ends were cut back, 1 base at V and 4 bases at J, with 20 bases in the middle. In germline, CDR1 is LGHNA, CDR2 YNFKEQ. The CDR3 sequence is CASSQGAGATVSYEQYF. The CDR3 DNA reads as TGTGCCAGCAGCCAAGGCGCAGGGGCGACGGTCTCATACGAGCAGTACTTC.

The chain links TRBV15 to TRBJ1-2; no reliable D call. From germline, CDR1 is LNHNV and CDR2 YYDKDF (reference sequence). This CDR3 region has 14 residues. Trimming left V 0 bases short and J 5 bases short, with 10 bases between. Written as DNA, the CDR3 is TGTGCCACCAGCAGAGATTTACAGTCTTATGGCTACACCTTC. Its protein product is CATSRDLQSYGYTF.

This chain links TRBV6-1 with TRBJ1-4; possibly TRBD1 for D (6 bases). The ends were cut back, 1 base at V and 3 bases at J, with 9 bases in the middle. Germline CDR1 reads MNHNS; CDR2 reads SASEGT. The CDR3 totals 15 residues. The chain's CDR3 is CASSEGTAANEKLFF. CDR3 nucleotide sequence: TGTGCCAGCAGTGAAGGGACAGCCGCTAATGAAAAACTGTTTTTT.

The chain uses TRBV5-6 and TRBJ1-2; no clear D. The CDR3 totals 15 residues. Trimming left V 2 bases short and J 4 bases short, with 15 bases between. The germline V gene has CDR1 SGHDT and CDR2 YYEEEE. The CDR3 loop is CASSFLRERTYGYTF. The DNA for the CDR3 is TGTGCCAGCAGCTTCTTACGGGAACGGACCTATGGCTACACCTTC.

The rearrangement uses TRBV2 and TRBJ1-2, with D possibly TRBD1 on 5 matching bases. With 8 bases removed from V and 4 bases from J, the gap between germline ends came to 14 bases. CDR3 length equals 13 residues. Germline V lookup: CDR1 SNHLY, CDR2 FYNNEI. CDR3 in amino acids: CASSAGGIYGYTF. The CDR3 DNA sequence: TGTGCCAGCTCGGCGGGGGGAATCTATGGCTACACCTTC. The whole variable domain, remainder taken from reference TRBV2 and TRBJ1-2, is EPEVTQTPSHQVTQMGQEVILRCVPISNHLYFYWYRQILGQKVEFLVSFYNNEISEKSEIFDDQFSVERPDGSNFTLKIRSTKLEDSAMYFCASSAGGIYGYTFGSGTRLTVV.

There are a few counts of this clone. The rearrangement uses TRBV10-1 and TRBJ2-2, with a weak D call TRBD1 (6 bases). Looked up from germline, CDR1 is WNHNN and CDR2 is SYGVQD (reference sequence). CDR3 length: 17 amino acids. V was trimmed by 6 bases and J by 1 base, leaving 18 bases between them. The CDR3 loop reads CASRPVRTVLNTGELFF. CDR3 in DNA: TGCGCCAGCAGGCCGGTTAGGACAGTGTTGAACACCGGGGAGCTGTTTTTT.

This clone has just a few counts. V and J are TRBV25-1 and TRBJ1-2; maybe TRBD1 (6 bases). Germline V gene data show CDR1 as MGHDK and CDR2 as SYGVNS. The CDR3 consists of 12 residues. V lost 4 bases, J lost 7 bases, and 10 bases lay in between. CDR3 sequence (DNA): TGTGCCAGCAGTGCCTACAGGGCTGGCTACACCTTC. Translating it yields CASSAYRAGYTF.

The rearrangement joins TRBV5-4 to TRBJ1-1; D might be TRBD1 (6 bases). Per the germline V gene, CDR1 is SGHNT and CDR2 is YYREEE (reference sequence). V was shortened by 4 bases and J by 0 bases, with 10 bases between the two germline ends. CDR3 length equals 14 residues. The DNA of the CDR3 is TGTGCCAGCAGCACCGGACAGATGAACACTGAAGCTTTCTTT. It translates to CASSTGQMNTEAFF.

This clone occurred many times. The rearrangement joins TRBV4-3 to TRBJ2-5; TRBD1 is a possible D gene (6 bases). CDR3 length: 15 residues. Trimming took off 0 bases at V and 5 bases at J, with 13 bases between the two ends. Germline V lookup: CDR1 LGHNA, CDR2 YSLEER. CDR3 sequence (DNA): TGCGCCAGCAGCCAAGATGCGTCCAGGGGTGAGACCCAGTACTTC. Its protein is CASSQDASRGETQYF.

The rearrangement uses TRBV7-2 and TRBJ1-1, with TRBD1 identical over 8 bases. This CDR3 has 14 amino acids. CDR1 is SGHTA and CDR2 is FQGNSA in the germline V gene. Trimming at V came to 1 base and at J to 7 bases, leaving 5 bases not matched to a gene. The CDR3 protein is CASSLGDRGVEAFF. In nucleotides, the CDR3 is TGTGCCAGCAGCTTAGGAGACAGGGGCGTTGAAGCTTTCTTT.

This clone was picked up a small number of times. CDR3 amino acids: CASSPVRQGVFTGELFF. Written as DNA, the CDR3 is TGTGCCAGCAGCCCCGTACGACAGGGAGTATTCACCGGGGAGCTGTTTTTT. This chain links TRBV28 with TRBJ2-2; 7 bases agree with TRBD1. Germline V lookup: CDR1 MDHEN, CDR2 SYDVKM. V was clipped by 6 bases and J by 4 bases; unmatched bases: 14. This CDR3 is built from 17 residues.

The V and J genes are TRBV3-1 (or the pseudogene TRBV3-2) and TRBJ1-1; D call uncertain. From germline, CDR1 is LGHDT and CDR2 YNNKEL (reference sequence). V was clipped by 1 base and J by 1 base, with 7 bases between them. The CDR3 has 14 residues. The DNA of the CDR3 is TGTGCCAGCAGCCAAGCGCTAGGGAACACTGAAGCTTTCTTT. This gives the protein CASSQALGNTEAFF.

The V and J genes are TRBV6-6 and TRBJ1-1; tentatively, D is TRBD1 (5 bases). Per germline, CDR1 MNHNY and CDR2 SVGAGI (reference sequence). Trimming cost V 5 bases and J 7 bases, with 17 bases left between them. The CDR3 extends over 14 amino acids. The CDR3 is CASSTEAGFSEAFF. The CDR3 DNA reads as TGTGCCAGCAGTACCGAGGCAGGGTTCAGTGAAGCTTTCTTT.

This clone has just a few counts. The V gene is TRBV6-2 or TRBV6-3, the J gene TRBJ2-7; 9 bases are shared with TRBD2. The CDR3 sequence is 14 residues long. The V segment lost 5 bases and the J segment 2 bases; nucleotides outside the gene matches: 4. Germline assignment: CDR1 MNHEY and CDR2 SVGEGT. As DNA, the CDR3 is TGTGCCAGCAGTCTAGCGGGGACCACCTACGAGCAGTACTTC. Translated, it gives CASSLAGTTYEQYF.

This chain connects TRBV6-2 or TRBV6-3 to TRBJ2-3, with D maybe TRBD2 (5 bases). The CDR3 sequence is 18 residues long. Germline lookup yields CDR1 MNHEY and CDR2 SVGEGT. Trimming pared 3 bases from V and 3 bases from J, leaving 22 bases between. CDR3 sequence: CASSYPLAATHSTDTQYF. The CDR3 nucleotides are TGTGCCAGCAGTTATCCCCTAGCAGCAACCCATAGTACAGATACGCAGTATTTT.

This clone was seen a few times. V gene TRBV2 combines with J gene TRBJ1-4; D is undetermined. The CDR3 runs 14 residues. Trimming cost V 7 bases and J 4 bases, with 13 bases left between them. Germline V gene sequence: CDR1 SNHLY, CDR2 FYNNEI. CDR3 amino acids: CASTGRLINEKLFF. The CDR3 DNA reads TGTGCCAGCACGGGTCGGCTGATTAATGAAAAACTGTTTTTT.

This rearrangement joins TRBV6-5 to TRBJ1-2, with D tentatively TRBD1 (6 bases). The CDR3 extends over 15 amino acids. Germline-derived CDR1 and CDR2 are MNHEY and SVGAGI. V gave up 5 bases and J gave up 2 bases, with 15 bases separating them. Written as DNA, the CDR3 is TGTGCCAGCAGTCCCCGGACAGCCTACAACTATGGCTACACCTTC. Amino acids: CASSPRTAYNYGYTF.

V usage is TRBV6-2 or TRBV6-3 and J usage is TRBJ2-1; TRBD2 matches at 7 bases. V gave up 5 bases and J gave up 15 bases; unmatched junction bases: 10. CDR1 is MNHEY, CDR2 SVGEGT, per germline. The CDR3 extends over 12 amino acids. CDR3 amino acids: CASSQAGLTMFF. The CDR3 DNA sequence: TGTGCCAGCAGTCAAGCGGGACTTACGATGTTCTTC.

A word on this clone: The junction differs from germline at one of its ends, possibly a read error. This chain joins TRBV18 and TRBJ1-2; 11 nucleotides agree with TRBD1. CDR3 length equals 15 residues. Germline CDR1 is KGHSH and CDR2 is LQKENI. CDR3 sequence (DNA): TGTGCCAGCTCGCCACAGGGACAGGGGGGAGAAGGCTACACCTTC. Its translation is CASSPQGQGGEGYTF.

This clone was observed a single time. The chain combines TRBV5-8 with TRBJ1-1; a weak D match, TRBD1 (6 bases). This CDR3 contains 13 residues. V was clipped by 3 bases and J by 4 bases, with 10 bases between them. Germline CDR1 is SGHTS and CDR2 is YDEGEE. CDR3 DNA sequence: TGTGCCAGCAGCTCCGGGGGGCGCACTGAAGCTTTCTTT. It is translated as CASSSGGRTEAFF.

This rearrangement joins TRBV5-1 to TRBJ2-7; the match to TRBD2 covers 7 bases. Germline V gene sequence: CDR1 SGHRS, CDR2 YFSETQ. The CDR3 runs to 12 residues. With V trimmed by 6 bases and J by 5 bases, 5 bases remained unmatched. The DNA of the CDR3 is TGCGCCAGCAAAGGACTAGGGGACGAGCAGTACTTC. This gives the protein CASKGLGDEQYF.

This chain joins TRBV19 and TRBJ2-2; the D is unclear. CDR1 LNHDA and CDR2 SQIVND come from the germline V gene (reference sequence). The CDR3 totals 15 residues. Trimming took 5 bases from V and 0 from J, leaving 10 bases between them. DNA of the CDR3: TGTGCCAGTAGTCCCCGTATCGCGAACACCGGGGAGCTGTTTTTT. This sequence encodes CASSPRIANTGELFF.

This sequence joins TRBV19 and TRBJ1-4, with TRBD1 as a possible D gene (5 bases). Germline values: CDR1 LNHDA, CDR2 SQIVND (reference sequence). V was cut by 4 bases and J by 4 bases, with 13 bases left in between. CDR3 length: 15 residues. The CDR3 sequence is CASSRGTTDNEKLFF. CDR3 nucleotides: TGTGCCAGTAGTAGGGGGACTACAGATAATGAAAAACTGTTTTTT.

V is TRBV28 and J is TRBJ1-2; 7 bases agree with TRBD1. The CDR3 spans 16 residues. Germline values: CDR1 MDHEN, CDR2 SYDVKM. V dropped 6 bases and J dropped 2; count of bases not matched to a gene: 12. Here the CDR3 DNA reads TGTGCCAGCAGCTCCCCAAGACAGGGTTGGAACTATGGCTACACCTTC. It codes for CASSSPRQGWNYGYTF.

The chain links TRBV25-1 to TRBJ1-1; possibly TRBD1 for D (5 bases). Between the trimmed V and J ends, which lost 3 bases and 2 bases, there was a span of 19 bases. The germline V gene has CDR1 MGHDK and CDR2 SYGVNS. CDR3 size: 17 residues. The CDR3 spells CASSDPRGGMGNTEAFF. CDR3 DNA sequence: TGTGCCAGCAGTGACCCCCGGGGGGGGATGGGAAACACTGAAGCTTTCTTT.

This clone was seen a handful of times. The chain recombines TRBV18 with TRBJ1-5; no clear D gene. The CDR3 sequence is 15 residues long. V shed 10 bases and J shed 0 bases, with 16 bases lying between them. CDR1 is KGHSH, CDR2 LQKENI, per germline. The CDR3 here is CATALGPHSNQPQHF. Written as DNA, the CDR3 is TGTGCCACCGCATTGGGCCCACATAGCAATCAGCCCCAGCATTTT.

This chain links TRBV10-3 with TRBJ2-3, with a tentative D call TRBD2 (6 bases). This CDR3 has 12 amino acids. With 8 bases removed from V and 0 bases from J, the gap between germline ends came to 6 bases. Germline V gene data show CDR1 as ENHRY and CDR2 as SYGVKD. The chain's CDR3 is CAIGTSTDTQYF. CDR3 coding DNA: TGTGCCATCGGGACTAGCACAGATACGCAGTATTTT.

The rearrangement joins TRBV28 to TRBJ1-3; no clear D. Trimming took 2 bases from V and 0 from J, leaving 8 bases between them. CDR3 length: 15 residues. Per the germline V gene, CDR1 is MDHEN and CDR2 is SYDVKM. CDR3 region: CASSLRGSSGNTIYF. Here the CDR3 DNA reads TGTGCCAGCAGTTTACGGGGTAGCTCTGGAAACACCATATATTTT.

V and J are TRBV7-8 and TRBJ1-2; D may be TRBD1 (5 bases). V was pared by 5 bases and J by 4 bases, with 14 bases between. The CDR3 covers 14 residues. Per the germline V gene, CDR1 is SGHVS and CDR2 is FQNEAQ. This CDR3 is CASSPLGRAYGYTF. Here the CDR3 DNA reads TGTGCCAGCAGCCCCCTCGGCAGGGCCTATGGCTACACCTTC.